Presented here are 20 T cell receptor beta chains from one specimen sequenced in a study of blood T cell repertoires in COVID-19 (dated by TCRdb to 2018 to 2021). The library was built by means of the immunoSEQ multiplex PCR assay. TCRdb retrieved this table from immuneACCESS and kept in-frame rearrangements only. Not all clones are present; in checked studies, unresolved V genes account for under half, and no reason is known for the remainder. The sample table holds 210,000 or so clones, of which around nine tenths were seen once. Less than 3% of the sample rests with the top ten. Sequencing was performed on peripheral blood. Receptors originate from a woman aged 55-70 years with acute or convalescent COVID-19.

The chain uses TRBV5-1 and TRBJ1-2; 7 bases align to TRBD1. CDR3 size: 15 residues. Looked up from germline, CDR1 is SGHRS and CDR2 is YFSETQ. V trimming: 1 base; J trimming: 1 base; junction bases outside the gene matches: 4. The CDR3 loop reads CASSLQGEINYGYTF. The DNA of the CDR3 is TGCGCCAGCAGCTTGCAGGGGGAAATTAACTATGGCTACACCTTC.

The genes are TRBV6-1 and TRBJ2-5, with TRBD2 matching over 15 bases. The CDR3 has 15 residues. Trimming at V came to 3 bases and at J to 5 bases, leaving 1 base not matched to a gene. The germline gives CDR1 MNHNS, CDR2 SASEGT. This chain's CDR3 is CASSEGTSGGETQYF. DNA of the CDR3: TGTGCCAGCAGTGAGGGGACTAGCGGGGGGGAGACCCAGTACTTC.

This clone has only a few counts. The gene calls are TRBV10-1 and TRBJ2-1; 7 bases match TRBD2. This CDR3 spans 14 amino acids. Germline V CDR1 and CDR2: WNHNN, SYGVQD (reference sequence). Trimming cost V 4 bases and J 6 bases; bases outside gene matches: 6. The CDR3 nucleotides are TGCGCCAGCAGTGGAAGGGAGGGTCGCAATGAGCAGTTCTTC. Translation gives CASSGREGRNEQFF.

Here the CDR3 reads CASSIMGGRGYYEQYF. The DNA of the CDR3 is TGTGCCAGTAGTATTATGGGAGGTAGGGGATACTACGAGCAGTACTTC. V is TRBV19 and J is TRBJ2-7; D perhaps matches TRBD2 (6 bases). Between the trimmed V and J ends, which lost 3 bases and 3 bases, there was a span of 18 bases. The CDR3 sequence is 16 residues long. From germline, CDR1 is LNHDA and CDR2 SQIVND (reference sequence).

The V call is TRBV5-6, the J call TRBJ2-7, with 8 positions matching TRBD2. CDR3 length: 14 residues. The V segment lost 3 bases and the J segment 2 bases; nucleotides outside the gene matches: 4. Germline lookup yields CDR1 SGHDT and CDR2 YYEEEE. This CDR3 reads CASSSGLDTYEQYF. The CDR3 nucleotides are TGTGCCAGCAGCTCGGGACTAGACACCTACGAGCAGTACTTC. Based on the CDR3 plus reference TRBV5-6 and TRBJ2-7, the full variable domain is DAGVTQSPTHLIKTRGQQVTLRCSPKSGHDTVSWYQQALGQGPQFIFQYYEEEERQRGNFPDRFSGHQFPNYSSELNVNALLLGDSALYLCASSSGLDTYEQYFGPGTRLTVT.

This sequence joins TRBV24-1 and TRBJ2-5, with TRBD1 matching 8 bases. The V and J ends lost 0 bases and 4 bases, in that order; junction bases with no gene match: 9. CDR3 size: 17 residues. CDR1 is KGHDR and CDR2 is SFDVKD in the germline V gene. CDR3 sequence reads: CATSDLGQGAQLETQYF. The CDR3, as DNA: TGTGCCACCAGTGATTTGGGGCAGGGGGCGCAGTTAGAGACCCAGTACTTC.

The chain carries TRBV3-1 (or the pseudogene TRBV3-2) and TRBJ1-4; no clear D. Trimming took 4 bases from V and 10 from J, leaving 16 bases between them. The CDR3 has 14 amino acids. Germline loops: CDR1 LGHDT, CDR2 YNNKEL (reference sequence). CDR3 protein: CASSLPGEGGKLFF. The DNA of the CDR3 is TGTGCCAGCAGCCTCCCGGGAGAAGGTGGAAAACTGTTTTTT.

The chain has TRBV29-1 and TRBJ2-5; 7 bases line up with TRBD1. CDR3 length: 13 residues. V dropped 7 bases and J dropped 5; count of bases not matched to a gene: 10. CDR1 and CDR2 from the germline V gene are SQVTM and ANQGSEA. This chain's CDR3 is CSDRRGGWETQYF. CDR3 sequence (DNA): TGCAGCGACCGTAGAGGGGGCTGGGAGACCCAGTACTTC.

Note on this clone: This same CDR3 is encoded by further DNA sequences in the sample. This chain links TRBV12-3 or TRBV12-4 with TRBJ1-1; D may be TRBD1 (6 bases). This CDR3 region has 13 residues. Trimming cost V 5 bases and J 5 bases, with 12 bases left between them. The CDR3 DNA follows: TGTGCCAGCAGTCTCAGGGGAGGGACTGAAGCTTTCTTT. Protein: CASSLRGGTEAFF.

The chain combines TRBV19 with TRBJ2-5, with 9 bases aligning to TRBD1. The ends lost 3 bases at V and 6 bases at J; junction bases unmatched: 8. CDR3 length: 15 residues. Germline V gives CDR1 LNHDA, CDR2 SQIVND (reference sequence). DNA for the CDR3: TGTGCCAGTAGTATGGACAGGGGTGGTAGAAAGACCCAGTACTTC. Its protein product is CASSMDRGGRKTQYF.

The chain employs TRBV7-3 and TRBJ2-5; TRBD2 agrees at 8 bases. The CDR3 has 15 amino acids. With V trimmed by 2 bases and J by 3 bases, 5 bases remained unmatched. Germline-derived CDR1 and CDR2 are SGHTA and FQGTGA. In nucleotides, the CDR3 is TGTGCCAGCAGCTTAGGTGCAGCGGGGGAAGAGACCCAGTACTTC. Amino acid sequence: CASSLGAAGEETQYF.

This sequence joins TRBV7-8 and TRBJ2-5, with D maybe TRBD2 (6 bases). CDR3 length: 14 residues. The V end lost 5 bases, the J end lost 5 bases, and 15 bases lay between the germline ends. The V gene's germline CDR1 is SGHVS and CDR2 FQNEAQ. The CDR3: CASSPMTSGETQYF. CDR3 nucleotides: TGTGCCAGCAGCCCAATGACTAGTGGGGAGACCCAGTACTTC.

CDR3: CASSFIRGGGYTF. The CDR3 nucleotides read TGTGCCAGCAGTTTTATACGGGGAGGTGGCTACACCTTC. The J gene is TRBJ1-2, the V gene TRBV12-3 or TRBV12-4; D is ambiguous. Deletions cut 3 bases from V and 7 bases from J, with 12 bases between. The CDR3 runs 13 residues.

Only one count was recorded for this clone. V and J are TRBV28 and TRBJ1-5; TRBD1 aligns across 7 bases. Trimming took 5 bases from V and 3 from J; bases not matched to a gene: 4. CDR1 and CDR2 from the germline V gene are MDHEN and SYDVKM. The CDR3 spans 14 residues. The CDR3: CASSRQGFNQPQHF. DNA of the CDR3: TGTGCCAGCAGTCGACAGGGTTTCAATCAGCCCCAGCATTTT.

The genes are TRBV18 and TRBJ2-7; 11 nucleotides match TRBD1. Germline assignment: CDR1 KGHSH and CDR2 LQKENI. V was pared by 3 bases and J by 4 bases, with 2 bases of the junction left unmatched. This CDR3 comprises 14 residues. The CDR3 sequence is CASSPDRGQYEQYF. CDR3 nucleotides: TGTGCCAGCTCACCGGACAGGGGGCAATACGAGCAGTACTTC.

A word on this clone: Other DNA sequences of this sample code for an identical CDR3. The chain is built from TRBV19 and TRBJ2-7, with TRBD1 identical over 7 bases. The CDR3 extends over 13 amino acids. The V gene's germline CDR1 is LNHDA and CDR2 SQIVND (reference sequence). Trimming at V came to 6 bases and at J to 3 bases, leaving 5 bases not matched to a gene. The CDR3 sequence: CASSITGVYEQYF. DNA of the CDR3: TGTGCCAGTAGCATCACAGGGGTCTACGAGCAGTACTTC.

The rearrangement uses TRBV12-3 or TRBV12-4 and TRBJ2-5; D gene unclear. The CDR3 covers 11 residues. Trimming stripped 5 bases from V and 7 bases from J, with 8 bases between. The CDR3 is CASSTFGTQYF. CDR3 nucleotides: TGTGCCAGCAGTACCTTCGGGACCCAGTACTTC.

The J gene is TRBJ2-1, the V gene TRBV7-9; the match to TRBD2 covers 9 bases. Germline assignment: CDR1 SEHNR and CDR2 FQNEAQ (reference sequence). V trimming: 0 bases; J trimming: 1 base; junction bases outside the gene matches: 1. The CDR3 contains 16 residues. CDR3 protein: CASSLALAGSYNEQFF. Here the CDR3 DNA reads TGTGCCAGCAGCTTAGCCCTAGCGGGATCCTACAATGAGCAGTTCTTC. Complete variable domain (other parts from reference TRBV7-9 and TRBJ2-1): DTGVSQNPRHKITKRGQNVTFRCDPISEHNRLYWYRQTLGQGPEFLTYFQNEAQLEKSRLLSDRFSAERPKGSFSTLEIQRTEQGDSAMYLCASSLALAGSYNEQFFGPGTRLTVL.

CDR3 sequence (DNA): TGCACCAGCAGCCAAATTGGGACTAGCAGTAGCACAGATACGCAGTATTTT. It codes for CTSSQIGTSSSTDTQYF. The chain is built from TRBV1 and TRBJ2-3; TRBD2 is the table's D call and was not checked against the DNA. TRBV1 is termed a pseudogene. The CDR3 is 17 amino acids.

The chain recombines TRBV28 with TRBJ1-4; 9 bases map to TRBD1. Germline CDR1 MDHEN, CDR2 SYDVKM. The CDR3 extends over 16 amino acids. J gave up 7 bases and V 3 bases, and 9 bases lay outside the gene matches. The CDR3 coding sequence is TGTGCCAGCAGTTTCCTACAGGGGGCGCTTCTTGAAAAACTGTTTTTT. Translated: CASSFLQGALLEKLFF.